One and the same sample provided the 10 T cell receptor beta chains below, sequenced in a study of control samples from healthy donors and cancer patients. Data came from immunoSEQ multiplex PCR; TCRdb stores just in-frame clones and leaves some out. Of 150,000 to 200,000 clones in the sample, more than 85% are singletons; the top ten hold about 2%. Sequenced: blood. The receptors derive from a middle-aged woman in good health.

This clone has just one count. The rearrangement uses TRBV6-5 and TRBJ1-1; the D is unclear. Trimming removed 5 bases from V and 5 bases from J, with 15 bases in between. The CDR3 runs to 14 residues. Germline CDR1 reads MNHEY; CDR2 reads SVGAGI. CDR3 DNA sequence: TGTGCCAGCAGTACCTGGACGGGAGGAACTGAAGCTTTCTTT. Encoded protein: CASSTWTGGTEAFF.

J is TRBJ2-2 and V is TRBV18; D is unclear. The V gene's germline CDR1 is KGHSH and CDR2 LQKENI. The CDR3 is 14 amino acids. V was cut by 3 bases and J by 4 bases, with 9 bases left in between. The CDR3 nucleotides are TGTGCCAGCTCACCGGGAAGGTTCACCGGGGAGCTGTTTTTT. Translating it yields CASSPGRFTGELFF.

This rearrangement joins TRBV9 to TRBJ2-2; TRBD2 agrees at 9 bases. This CDR3 contains 14 residues. Trimming removed 2 bases from V and 5 bases from J; junction bases left unmatched: 1. Germline V gene lookup returns CDR1 SGDLS and CDR2 YYNGEE. The CDR3: CASSVAGGTGELFF. CDR3 sequence (DNA): TGTGCCAGCAGCGTGGCGGGGGGGACCGGGGAGCTGTTTTTT.

This clone was observed a single time. This CDR3 is CASGAENQPQHF. CDR3 bases: TGTGCCAGCGGGGCGGAGAATCAGCCCCAGCATTTT. This sequence joins TRBV2 and TRBJ1-5, with D perhaps TRBD1 (5 bases). The length of the CDR3 is 12 residues. Germline assignment: CDR1 SNHLY and CDR2 FYNNEI. V gave up 8 bases and J gave up 4 bases, with 9 bases separating them.

The chain uses TRBV10-3 and TRBJ1-4, with 8 bases aligning to TRBD1. CDR3 length: 16 residues. Per germline, CDR1 ENHRY and CDR2 SYGVKD. With 10 bases clipped from V and 2 bases from J, the junction kept 12 bases outside the gene matches. This CDR3 reads CATTGGSSGTNEKLFF. Here the CDR3 DNA reads TGTGCCACAACAGGGGGTTCCTCGGGGACTAATGAAAAACTGTTTTTT.

The J gene is TRBJ1-6, the V gene TRBV11-1; D is ambiguous. V lost 2 bases and J 3 bases, leaving 8 bases between the germline ends. Per the germline V gene, CDR1 is SGHAT and CDR2 is FQDESV (reference sequence). The CDR3 contains 15 residues. CDR3 protein: CASSLTADYNSPLHF. The CDR3 DNA sequence: TGTGCCAGCAGCTTAACCGCTGACTATAATTCACCCCTCCACTTT.

The J gene is TRBJ1-2, the V gene TRBV19; the D gene is possibly TRBD1 (6 bases). The V and J ends lost 8 bases and 2 bases respectively, with 21 bases between them. CDR1 and CDR2 from the germline V gene are LNHDA and SQIVND (reference sequence). The CDR3 length is 16 residues. The CDR3 sequence is CASGAARQRGNYGYTF. CDR3 nucleotide sequence: TGTGCCAGTGGGGCGGCGAGACAGAGGGGGAACTATGGCTACACCTTC.

A remark on this clone: Other DNA sequences in the same sample also yield this CDR3. This sequence joins TRBV3-1 (or the pseudogene TRBV3-2) and TRBJ2-4, with 8 bases identical to TRBD1. The V gene end was trimmed by 3 bases and the J gene end by 4 bases; junction bases not matched to a gene: 5. Germline assignment: CDR1 LGHDT and CDR2 YNNKEL (reference sequence). The CDR3 spans 15 residues. The CDR3 region has the DNA TGTGCCAGCAGCCATGGCGGACAGGGTAAAAACATTCAGTACTTC. Translated, it gives CASSHGGQGKNIQYF.

J is TRBJ2-3 and V is TRBV5-1, with 10 bases identical to TRBD2. Per the germline V gene, CDR1 is SGHRS and CDR2 is YFSETQ. CDR3 length equals 14 residues. Trimming cost V 6 bases and J 5 bases; bases outside gene matches: 6. CDR3 protein: CASTRTSGKDTQYF. CDR3 nucleotides: TGCGCCAGCACTCGGACTAGCGGTAAAGATACGCAGTATTTT.

This rearrangement joins TRBV29-1 to TRBJ1-1, with D perhaps matching TRBD1 (5 bases). This CDR3 is built from 12 residues. The ends were cut back, 4 bases at V and 5 bases at J, with 11 bases in the middle. Germline CDR1 is SQVTM and CDR2 is ANQGSEA. In DNA, the CDR3 is TGCAGCGTTGCCAGGGCGGGGACTGAAGCTTTCTTT. Protein sequence: CSVARAGTEAFF.